This TCR beta chain was found in a study of T cells in tuberculosis. Germline values: CDR1 MRHNA, CDR2 SNTAGT. The CDR3 spans 16 residues. V lost 3 bases, J lost 1 base, and 10 bases lay in between. Profiling relied on immunoSEQ multiplex PCR, and the TCRdb table lists in-frame clones only, not all of them. The top ten hold about 2% of the sample, which has around 41,000 clones, around 94% seen once. This chain links TRBV6-4 with TRBJ2-6; tentative D call: TRBD2 (6 bases). The clonotype comes from a donor aged 5 to 30 with latent tuberculosis or without tuberculosis infection. Some clones in this sample may be carry-over from other donors' samples. Material: PBMCs. The CDR3 reads CASSERGLSGANVLTF. In nucleotides, the CDR3 is TGTGCCAGCAGTGAGAGGGGACTGTCTGGGGCCAACGTCCTGACTTTC.